The TCR beta chain under discussion was sequenced for a study of OX40 agonist ivuxolimab in advanced cancers. At the level of the study: Enrollees could have had prior anti-PD-1, anti-PD-L1 or anti-CTLA-4 therapy, which about 42% had received. Study observations and caveats: On average, CD8+ T cells had more expanded clones than CD4+.

As regards this clone: Its antigen is as yet unknown.

Generated by immunoSEQ multiplex PCR, the TCRdb table keeps only in-frame clones and is missing some. The data contain 60,000 to 85,000 clones, roughly 76% of them singletons. Trimming removed 1 base at V and 3 bases at J, with 8 bases between. The germline V gene encodes CDR1 LGHNA and CDR2 YNFKEQ. This CDR3 is 14 amino acids long. Sequencing used CD4+ or CD8+ T cells sorted from blood, obtained in a trial of the OX40 agonist ivuxolimab. The V call is TRBV4-2, the J call TRBJ2-3; possible D gene TRBD1, 6 bases. This receptor was taken from an adult with an advanced solid tumor such as melanoma, head and neck, liver or kidney cancer. The CDR3 DNA sequence: TGTGCCAGCAGCCAAGGGGGGCTTACAGATACGCAGTATTTT. Protein product: CASSQGGLTDTQYF.